The next 10 T cell receptor beta chains were all read from a single sample in a study of blood T cell repertoires in COVID-19. Produced via immunoSEQ multiplex PCR; TCRdb's table is partial and in-frame only. In the table there are some 290,000 clones, roughly 90% of which are singletons. The specimen sequenced was peripheral blood. These receptors all stem from a young woman with COVID-19, enrolled during active disease.

This sequence joins TRBV9 and TRBJ2-5; TRBD2 is a possible D gene (6 bases). The CDR3 spans 15 residues. Trimming pared 0 bases from V and 3 bases from J, leaving 12 bases between. CDR1 and CDR2 from the germline V gene are SGDLS and YYNGEE. DNA for the CDR3: TGTGCCAGCAGCGTAGCTGGGTGGACTAAAGAGACCCAGTACTTC. This gives the protein CASSVAGWTKETQYF.

The chain joins TRBV6-2 or TRBV6-3 to TRBJ2-7; a weak D match, TRBD2 (5 bases). Trimming shortened V by 2 bases and J by 3 bases, and 11 bases separated the two germline ends. Germline V gene sequence: CDR1 MNHEY, CDR2 SVGEGT. This CDR3 has 14 residues. The DNA for the CDR3 is TGTGCCAGCAGTTACGGGAGCAGAATCTACGAGCAGTACTTC. Its protein is CASSYGSRIYEQYF.

The gene calls are TRBV5-5 and TRBJ1-2; the D gene is possibly TRBD1 (6 bases). The V and J ends lost 4 bases and 5 bases respectively, with 18 bases between them. In germline, CDR1 is SGHKS, CDR2 YYEKEE (reference sequence). CDR3 length equals 15 residues. The CDR3 sequence is CASSPGGGRLYGYTF. CDR3 nucleotide sequence: TGTGCCAGCAGCCCCGGCGGGGGGCGACTTTATGGCTACACCTTC.

This clone was detected only once. This sequence joins TRBV29-1 and TRBJ2-5; no reliable D call. The CDR3 consists of 13 residues. Germline V lookup: CDR1 SQVTM, CDR2 ANQGSEA. V lost 2 bases and J lost 1, with 8 bases in between. In DNA, the CDR3 is TGCAGCGTTGAATCCCAGGTCCAAGAGACCCAGTACTTC. The encoded protein is CSVESQVQETQYF.

The J gene is TRBJ2-3, the V gene TRBV30, with 10 bases identical to TRBD2. Trimming removed 1 base from V and 0 bases from J; junction bases left unmatched: 4. There are 16 residues in the CDR3. Germline V lookup: CDR1 GTSNPN, CDR2 SVGIG (reference sequence). The CDR3 region is CAWSGTSGASTDTQYF. As DNA, the CDR3 is TGTGCCTGGAGTGGGACTAGCGGTGCTAGCACAGATACGCAGTATTTT.

This rearrangement joins TRBV27 to TRBJ2-7, with TRBD2 matching over 10 bases. Trimming at V came to 5 bases and at J to 4 bases, leaving 8 bases not matched to a gene. The CDR3 sequence is 15 residues long. Germline loops: CDR1 MNHEY, CDR2 SMNVEV (reference sequence). This chain's CDR3 is CASSPAGGPVYEQYF. In DNA, the CDR3 is TGTGCCAGCAGTCCAGCGGGAGGGCCCGTTTACGAGCAGTACTTC.

The chain carries TRBV29-1 and TRBJ2-6; no clear D. With 6 bases removed from V and 2 bases from J, the gap between germline ends came to 11 bases. Germline V CDR1 and CDR2: SQVTM, ANQGSEA. The CDR3 sequence is 14 residues long. The CDR3 nucleotides read TGCAGCGTCTCAACCAGTCCTGGGGCCAACGTCCTGACTTTC. Translation: CSVSTSPGANVLTF.

The V gene is TRBV19, the J gene TRBJ2-7, with D unresolved. V was trimmed by 3 bases and J by 2 bases, leaving 11 bases between them. Looked up from germline, CDR1 is LNHDA and CDR2 is SQIVND (reference sequence). The CDR3 consists of 14 residues. CDR3 sequence: CASSIENRPYEQYF. CDR3 DNA: TGTGCCAGTAGTATCGAGAACAGACCCTACGAGCAGTACTTC.

Comment on this clone: Relative to the germline gene, one junction end is altered; a read error may explain this. This chain connects TRBV7-7 to TRBJ2-2, with D possibly being TRBD1 (7 bases). Germline CDR1 is SSHAT and CDR2 is FNYEAQ (reference sequence). The CDR3 is 17 residues long. For the CDR3, the DNA is TGTGCTAGCAGCTCCCGACAGGGAGGCGAGGACACCGGGGAGCTGTTTTTT. Protein sequence: CASSSRQGGEDTGELFF.

For the CDR3, the DNA is TGCGCCAGCAGCGCCCAGCGGGGGTTTAGCACAGATACGCAGTATTTT. It codes for CASSAQRGFSTDTQYF. The V and J genes are TRBV5-1 and TRBJ2-3; 8 bases line up with TRBD2. The CDR3 extends over 16 amino acids. Per the germline V gene, CDR1 is SGHRS and CDR2 is YFSETQ. Trimming removed 4 bases from V and 0 bases from J; junction bases left unmatched: 7. The full variable domain, with the rest looked up from reference TRBV5-1 and TRBJ2-3, is KAGVTQTPRYLIKTRGQQVTLSCSPISGHRSVSWYQQTPGQGLQFLFEYFSETQRNKGNFPGRFSGRQFSNSRSEMNVSTLELGDSALYLCASSAQRGFSTDTQYFGPGTRLTVL.